Sequencing of this T cell receptor beta chain was carried out in a study of T cell repertoires in cytomegalovirus infection. Study context: The public TCR beta signatures pointed to both CMV infection and matching HLA type. Findings of the study overall: In two of eight donors, the top clonotype was HLA-C-restricted CMV-specific. Carriers of CMV plus the relevant HLA were identified by cumulative public TCR beta family frequency.

TCRdb analysed the reads with MiXCR anew, one entry per CDR3 protein. The data contain 150,000 to 200,000 distinct CDR3 sequences, over 25% of them singletons. CDR1 is SGHNT, CDR2 YYREEE, per germline (reference sequence). Trimming removed 4 bases from V and 2 bases from J, with 9 bases in between. The CDR3 runs 13 residues. Concerning this clonotype itself: The antigen is unknown.

The V and J genes are TRBV5-4 and TRBJ2-5; D gene uncertain. This TCR was sampled from a human donor in good health (CMV status not recorded). Some clones in this sample may be carry-over from other donors' samples. The specimen sequenced was PBMCs. The CDR3, as DNA: TGTGCCAGCAGCCCCACGGTACAAGAGACCCAGTACTTC. Protein sequence: CASSPTVQETQYF.